This T cell receptor beta chain emerged from a study of T cells in Graves' hyperthyroidism and ophthalmopathy (dated by TCRdb to between 2018 and 2021). Background on the whole study: Peripheral blood samples were taken at the time of initial diagnosis, prior to any treatment. For training and testing, the 80 to 100 patients in the discovery cohort were randomly divided in a 7:3 ratio. The paper describes TCR Vbeta CDR3 sequencing of 130 to 150 peripheral blood samples, made up of fewer than 50 ophthalmopathy patients, around 78 hyperthyroidism patients and approximately 17 progressor patients. An independent validation cohort of about 19 hyperthyroidism patients and about 15 patients who later progressed to ophthalmopathy tested prospective prediction of ophthalmopathy. After sampling, hyperthyroidism patients received methimazole starting at 30 mg daily, and ophthalmopathy patients received high-dose intravenous methylprednisolone. Thyroid tissue and blood T-cell repertoires from several Graves' hyperthyroidism patients were also compared in the study. A discovery cohort of about 100 patients, roughly 40 with Graves' ophthalmopathy and approximately 55 with stable Graves' hyperthyroidism, was used to find distinguishing TCR V-J signatures.

Stable Graves' hyperthyroidism was defined as the absence of progression to ophthalmopathy over 18 months of follow-up. The hyperthyroidism patients were between 18 and 65 years old and newly diagnosed, with a disease duration of less than 2 months. Any patient with an uncontrolled infection, another autoimmune disease, pregnancy or lactation was excluded. Diagnoses were established on the basis of clinical symptoms, serum thyroxine and TRAb, thyroid ultrasound, and orbital computed tomography. Ficoll-Paque density gradient centrifugation was used to isolate PBMCs from approximately 11 ml of fresh peripheral blood. Total RNA was extracted with Trizol reagent, and quality was checked on an Agilent 2100 Bioanalyzer. Results the study describes overall, beyond this receptor: In cross-validation, a model built on a 13 V-J signature told ophthalmopathy apart from stable hyperthyroidism with 85% to 90% sensitivity and around 83% specificity, and in testing the same model reached 80%/75%. During validation, the model predicted progression to ophthalmopathy a median of approximately 7 months ahead of onset, with around 65% sensitivity and around 72% specificity. Most expanded thyroid clonotypes (frequency above 0.001) were also detected in blood, suggesting blood repertoires may reflect thyroid immune responses. No statistical method was used to set the sample size in advance, and investigators knew the group allocation.

Between the V and J ends, shortened by 1 base and 7 bases respectively, the junction contains 8 bases. CDR3 length: 13 amino acids, cysteine to phenylalanine. Here the CDR3 DNA is all that survives: 39 bases in frame from base 1. CDR1 and CDR2, looked up from the germline V gene, are KGHSH and LQKENI. This clonotype was seen at least ten times. Its antigen specificity is not known. Nothing much larger sits one base from this clone, and base qualities are not available. The TCR beta CDR3 regions were amplified from RNA transcripts. A first-round RT-PCR of the TCR CDR3 used the HTBI primer set with the Qiagen OneStep RT-PCR kit. Libraries were constructed in a second round of multiplex PCR, after which size selection and purification were performed. Sequencing of the libraries was done on an Illumina HiSeq2000 using paired-end 100 bp reads. The paper's data handling went like this. SOAPnuke was used to process the raw data, removing reads that contained adapters or uncalled bases, had a mean Phred below 15, or lacked an exact match to the constant primer or identifier. High-quality paired reads were merged with COPE v1.2.5, and unique nucleotide sequences were defined as clonotypes. Clonotypes were aligned to IMGT TRBV, TRBD and TRBJ reference segments using MiTCR v1.1. Analysis was restricted to V-J combinations with a frequency above 0.0001, which covered roughly 99% of repertoires. The TCS score was defined as the ratio of F50 (clonal expansion) to E x V (chaos), calculated using BLOSUM62-based TCRdist between CDR3 peptides within each V-J. Welch's t-statistics and random forest reduced 514 V-J features to 13, which were used in a naive Bayes classifier (R e1071). TCRdb applied fastp at Q25 and MiXCR to the public reads, then kept only in-frame beta chains. Identical CDR3 protein sequences are pooled into one entry, listed with their most common genes and DNA. These V and J calls derive from TCRdb rather than the authors' analysis. The sample profile shows approximately 590,000 distinct CDR3 sequences; approximately 14% of them were found once. The top ten clones comprise around 6.6% of the sample.

This TCR was recovered from a woman aged 25 to 39 with Graves' hyperthyroidism. The specimen was blood. The chain couples TRBV18 to TRBJ2-1; too little of a D gene remains to name it. CDR3 sequence: CASSPLVINEQFF. The nucleotide sequence is given as TGTGCCAGCTCACCACTGGTAATTAATGAGCAGTTCTTC.